Listed below are T cell receptor beta chains from one sample, sequenced in a study of PD-1 blockade in mismatch repair-deficient tumors. These receptors have no known antigen. Some clones are missing from TCRdb's copy, which holds only in-frame ones; the method was immunoSEQ multiplex PCR. Of fewer than 18,000 clones listed, about 80% were seen once; the top ten hold about a tenth. The specimen was cells cultured in vitro, collected from a patient treated with pembrolizumab. These receptors were collected from an adult with mismatch repair-deficient cancer. Both conserved end residues are part of each CDR3. Each record gives: V gene, J gene, CDR3 protein.

v_gene: TRBV6-5; j_gene: TRBJ2-1; CDR3aa: CASSFSGSSDNEQFF
v_gene: TRBV9; j_gene: TRBJ2-2; CDR3aa: CASSVGSGVYVSRLNTGELFF
v_gene: TRBV11-2; j_gene: TRBJ2-1; CDR3aa: CASSSDGSYNEQFF
v_gene: TRBV6-5; j_gene: TRBJ1-1; CDR3aa: CASSYWAGNTEAFF
v_gene: TRBV7-3; j_gene: TRBJ2-2; CDR3aa: CASSPRRTGELFF
v_gene: TRBV5-1; j_gene: TRBJ2-1; CDR3aa: CASSPLATNEQFF
v_gene: TRBV11-2; j_gene: TRBJ2-6; CDR3aa: CASSFLTGANVLTF
v_gene: TRBV19; j_gene: TRBJ1-2; CDR3aa: CASSGASQVGYGYTF
v_gene: TRBV28; j_gene: TRBJ2-6; CDR3aa: CASKGDHISGANVLTF
v_gene: TRBV27; j_gene: TRBJ1-4; CDR3aa: CASKMIGHLGTNEKLFF
v_gene: TRBV7-9; j_gene: TRBJ1-2; CDR3aa: CASTLSEKNGYTF
v_gene: TRBV27; j_gene: TRBJ2-7; CDR3aa: CASALRDRSSYEQYF
v_gene: TRBV4-1; j_gene: TRBJ2-7; CDR3aa: CASSQDRDFSYEQYF
v_gene: TRBV18; j_gene: TRBJ2-3; CDR3aa: CASSPRTTPDTQYF
v_gene: TRBV5-1; j_gene: TRBJ1-2; CDR3aa: CASSVGQNYGYTF
v_gene: TRBV28; j_gene: TRBJ2-1; CDR3aa: CASVRAGSSYNEQFF
v_gene: TRBV5-8; j_gene: TRBJ2-1; CDR3aa: CASSFGQGANNEQFF
v_gene: TRBV27; j_gene: TRBJ1-1; CDR3aa: CASSLRDRGNTEAFF
v_gene: TRBV28; j_gene: TRBJ2-2; CDR3aa: CASSKIRNTGELFF
v_gene: TRBV7-5; j_gene: TRBJ2-7; CDR3aa: CASSFALGGYEQYF
v_gene: TRBV29-1; j_gene: TRBJ2-3; CDR3aa: CSVAGNTDTQYF
v_gene: TRBV28; j_gene: TRBJ2-3; CDR3aa: CASSLLGGIGSDTQYF
v_gene: TRBV19; j_gene: TRBJ1-2; CDR3aa: CASISPGQGARGYTF
v_gene: TRBV11-3; j_gene: TRBJ1-1; CDR3aa: CASSPHSGNTEAFF
v_gene: TRBV5-1; j_gene: TRBJ2-7; CDR3aa: CASRPLLRSRAPYEQYF
v_gene: TRBV27; j_gene: TRBJ2-1; CDR3aa: CASSLSSQGWNNEQFF
v_gene: TRBV7-9; j_gene: TRBJ1-2; CDR3aa: CASSSGQPGAYGYTF